One sample yielded the 26 T cell receptor beta chains listed below, sequenced in a study of T cell changes during pregnancy in multiple sclerosis. Assay: immunoSEQ multiplex PCR; the TCRdb copy retains only in-frame clones and omits some. Of more than 30,000 clones in the sample, about 90% were seen once. The specimen comprised CD4+ T cells from peripheral blood mononuclear cells, sampled before pregnancy. The source of these receptors is a female donor with multiple sclerosis, enrolled in a pregnancy study.

This clone was detected once. The chain carries TRBV7-2 and TRBJ1-6; maybe TRBD1 (6 bases). V shed 2 bases and J shed 10 bases, with 12 bases lying between them. CDR3 length equals 14 residues. Germline CDR1 and CDR2: SGHTA and FQGNSA. This chain's CDR3 is CASSLFGGISPLHF. The CDR3 DNA follows: TGTGCCAGCAGCTTATTTGGGGGCATATCACCCCTCCACTTT.

The chain uses TRBV4-1 and TRBJ2-7, with a possible D match to TRBD1 (6 bases). Germline V CDR1 and CDR2: MGHRA, YSYEKL. The V end lost 1 base, the J end lost 8 bases, and 15 bases lay between the germline ends. The CDR3 runs 14 residues. The CDR3 sequence is CASSQALQGVKQYF. CDR3 nucleotide sequence: TGCGCCAGCAGCCAAGCCTTACAGGGTGTGAAGCAGTACTTC.

The V and J genes are TRBV15 and TRBJ2-5, with 8 positions matching TRBD2. Trimming took 5 bases from V and 8 from J; bases not matched to a gene: 4. Per the germline V gene, CDR1 is LNHNV and CDR2 is YYDKDF (reference sequence). This CDR3 spans 12 amino acids. CDR3 bases: TGTGCCACCAGCCGGGGGGGCCAAACCCAGTACTTC. This gives the protein CATSRGGQTQYF.

The V gene is TRBV18, the J gene TRBJ1-5, with D perhaps matching TRBD1 (5 bases). Germline lookup yields CDR1 KGHSH and CDR2 LQKENI. The V gene lost 6 bases and the J gene lost 11 bases, with 17 bases spanning the gap. CDR3 length: 13 residues. CDR3 residues: CASSEGYQRSQHF. CDR3 in DNA: TGTGCCAGCTCGGAGGGGTACCAAAGGTCCCAGCATTTT.

The chain recombines TRBV18 with TRBJ2-1, with 9 bases identical to TRBD1. V lost 3 bases and J lost 6; bases outside the gene matches: 12. The CDR3 contains 17 residues. Germline V CDR1 and CDR2: KGHSH, LQKENI. The CDR3 protein is CASSPGRGDRAVNEQFF. The CDR3 nucleotides read TGTGCCAGCTCACCGGGTCGGGGGGACAGGGCGGTCAATGAGCAGTTCTTC.

The chain uses TRBV28 and TRBJ1-1, with D uncertain. V shed 10 bases and J shed 6 bases, with 15 bases lying between them. CDR3 size: 12 residues. The germline V gene encodes CDR1 MDHEN and CDR2 SYDVKM. The CDR3 sequence: CATYREPPEAFF. CDR3 coding DNA: TGTGCCACGTACCGGGAGCCCCCTGAAGCTTTCTTT.

The rearrangement joins TRBV5-1 to TRBJ1-1, with 9 bases aligning to TRBD1. The V gene's germline CDR1 is SGHRS and CDR2 YFSETQ. V was pared by 0 bases and J by 5 bases, with 5 bases of the junction left unmatched. CDR3 size: 15 residues. This chain's CDR3 is CASSLVGQGQTEAFF. The CDR3 DNA follows: TGCGCCAGCAGCTTGGTGGGACAGGGTCAAACTGAAGCTTTCTTT.

The chain is built from TRBV27 and TRBJ1-5; D is uncertain. CDR1 is MNHEY, CDR2 SMNVEV, per germline (reference sequence). V was shortened by 5 bases and J by 0 bases, with 20 bases between the two germline ends. The CDR3 runs 18 residues. This chain's CDR3 is CASSPLGSSRNSNQPQHF. The CDR3 DNA is TGTGCCAGCAGTCCCCTGGGGAGTTCGAGAAATAGCAATCAGCCCCAGCATTTT.

The gene calls are TRBV9 and TRBJ1-6; no clear D gene. CDR1 and CDR2 from the germline V gene are SGDLS and YYNGEE. V was cut by 3 bases and J by 7 bases, with 14 bases left in between. This CDR3 is built from 15 residues. For the CDR3, the DNA is TGTGCCAGCAGCGCCCCCGATGGCCTGAATTCACCCCTCCACTTT. Encoded protein: CASSAPDGLNSPLHF.

The chain couples TRBV19 to TRBJ1-5; tentatively, D is TRBD1 (6 bases). The V end lost 6 bases, the J end lost 12 bases, and 18 bases lay between the germline ends. The CDR3 runs to 13 residues. Germline assignment: CDR1 LNHDA and CDR2 SQIVND (reference sequence). The CDR3 is CASSFHRDAIQHF. The CDR3 DNA follows: TGTGCCAGTAGCTTCCACAGGGACGCGATCCAGCATTTT. Complete variable domain (other parts from reference TRBV19 and TRBJ1-5): DGGITQSPKYLFRKEGQNVTLSCEQNLNHDAMYWYRQDPGQGLRLIYYSQIVNDFQKGDIAEGYSVSREKKESFPLTVTSAQKNPTAFYLCASSFHRDAIQHFGDGTRLSIL.

The chain joins TRBV11-2 to TRBJ1-6; D not resolved. Trimming took off 5 bases at V and 5 bases at J, with 16 bases between the two ends. Germline loops: CDR1 SGHAT, CDR2 FQNNGV. This CDR3 region has 16 residues. This CDR3 is CASSLEGLHNNSPLHF. The CDR3 DNA is TGTGCCAGCAGCCTCGAAGGACTTCACAATAATTCACCCCTCCACTTT.

This clone has only one observation. This rearrangement joins TRBV2 to TRBJ2-1, with TRBD2 identical over 11 bases. The CDR3 has 16 amino acids. The ends lost 1 base at V and 4 bases at J; junction bases unmatched: 3. The germline gives CDR1 SNHLY, CDR2 FYNNEI. The CDR3 sequence is CASSEGSSGGYNEQFF. The CDR3 DNA reads as TGTGCCAGCAGTGAAGGCTCTAGCGGGGGGTACAATGAGCAGTTCTTC.

V gene TRBV20-1 combines with J gene TRBJ1-4; 7 bases match TRBD1. The V segment lost 5 bases and the J segment 6 bases; nucleotides outside the gene matches: 0. Germline V lookup: CDR1 DFQATT, CDR2 SNEGSKA (reference sequence). This CDR3 has 11 residues. CDR3 amino acids: CSAGTDEKLFF. DNA for the CDR3: TGCAGTGCTGGGACAGATGAAAAACTGTTTTTT.

The J gene is TRBJ2-1, the V gene TRBV10-1; D call uncertain. V lost 2 bases to trimming and J lost 10 bases, with 6 bases between them. CDR3 length: 11 amino acids. Germline CDR1 reads WNHNN; CDR2 reads SYGVQD (reference sequence). CDR3 nucleotide sequence: TGCGCCAGCAGTGAGAACGGGGAGCAGTTCTTC. This codes for CASSENGEQFF.

The rearrangement uses TRBV2 and TRBJ1-6; the D is unclear. CDR3 size: 16 residues. The V gene lost 2 bases and the J gene lost 8 bases, with 16 bases spanning the gap. The germline gives CDR1 SNHLY, CDR2 FYNNEI. CDR3 coding DNA: TGTGCCAGCAGTGAATTTGGGATAGCGGTAGATTCACCCCTCCACTTT. Residues: CASSEFGIAVDSPLHF.

The rearrangement uses TRBV4-3 and TRBJ2-1, with 10 bases lining up with TRBD2. The CDR3 covers 15 residues. Unmatched junction bases numbered 5, after V lost 6 bases and J lost 3 bases. The V gene's germline CDR1 is LGHNA and CDR2 YSLEER. Here the CDR3 DNA reads TGCGCCAGCAGTTACGGACTAGCGGTCTACAATGAGCAGTTCTTC. It encodes CASSYGLAVYNEQFF.

The V call is TRBV28, the J call TRBJ2-6, with TRBD1 identical over 8 bases. Germline CDR1 MDHEN, CDR2 SYDVKM. With 8 bases clipped from V and 4 bases from J, the junction kept 13 bases outside the gene matches. The CDR3 extends over 17 amino acids. CDR3 in DNA: TGTGCCAGCCTCGGACAGGGTTTTAGGGCCGGGGCCAACGTCCTGACTTTC. This translates into CASLGQGFRAGANVLTF.

This clone has only one observation. The V call is TRBV9, the J call TRBJ2-1; the match to TRBD1 covers 7 bases. The CDR3 contains 17 residues. V shed 0 bases and J 9 bases; nucleotides not matched to a gene: 15. Germline lookup yields CDR1 SGDLS and CDR2 YYNGEE. This CDR3 is CASSVEGTVSLGGEQFF. The CDR3 bases are TGTGCCAGCAGCGTAGAGGGGACAGTCAGCCTTGGGGGTGAGCAGTTCTTC.

The chain employs TRBV2 and TRBJ1-6, with D tentatively TRBD1 (6 bases). Germline V gene sequence: CDR1 SNHLY, CDR2 FYNNEI. The V end was cut by 6 bases, the J end by 9 bases, with 15 bases between. This CDR3 is built from 14 residues. CDR3 nucleotides: TGTGCCAGCAGCATTACAGGGTGGCGTTCACCCCTCCACTTT. Translation gives CASSITGWRSPLHF.

The chain combines TRBV7-2 with TRBJ2-7, with D possibly being TRBD2 (6 bases). V was clipped by 5 bases and J by 4 bases, with 15 bases between them. Looked up from germline, CDR1 is SGHTA and CDR2 is FQGNSA. This CDR3 comprises 14 residues. CDR3 bases: TGTGCCAGCAGCCAACGTGGGGAGGCTTACGAGCAGTACTTC. Amino acids: CASSQRGEAYEQYF.

This clone was found once. The gene calls are TRBV5-5 and TRBJ2-2; 8 bases are a match to TRBD1. V was clipped by 0 bases and J by 4 bases; unmatched bases: 2. Germline V CDR1 and CDR2: SGHKS, YYEKEE (reference sequence). This CDR3 comprises 15 residues. CDR3: CASSLAGGFTGELFF. The CDR3 DNA reads as TGTGCCAGCAGCTTGGCAGGGGGCTTCACCGGGGAGCTGTTTTTT.

J is TRBJ2-7 and V is TRBV6-6; D is possibly TRBD2 (6 bases). The CDR3 spans 14 residues. V lost 6 bases, J lost 2 bases, and 14 bases lay in between. CDR1 and CDR2 from the germline V gene are MNHNY and SVGAGI (reference sequence). In nucleotides, the CDR3 is TGTGCCAGCAGGTATTCTGGCGGGGCCTACGAGCAGTACTTC. This codes for CASRYSGGAYEQYF.

The chain combines TRBV28 with TRBJ2-7; TRBD1 agrees at 9 bases. In germline, CDR1 is MDHEN, CDR2 SYDVKM. This CDR3 spans 14 amino acids. V lost 7 bases and J lost 5; bases outside the gene matches: 9. CDR3 residues: CASTQQGAWDEQYF. The CDR3 bases are TGTGCCAGCACCCAACAGGGGGCTTGGGACGAGCAGTACTTC.

This clone came up once. The V call is TRBV27, the J call TRBJ2-7; perhaps TRBD1 as D (6 bases). Germline assignment: CDR1 MNHEY and CDR2 SMNVEV (reference sequence). The V and J ends lost 6 bases and 0 bases respectively, with 9 bases between them. The CDR3 is made up of 13 amino acids. CDR3 sequence (DNA): TGTGCCAGCAGCCGGGACATCTCCTACGAGCAGTACTTC. Its translation: CASSRDISYEQYF.

The chain couples TRBV5-1 to TRBJ2-5; 8 positions agree with TRBD2. CDR1 and CDR2 from the germline V gene are SGHRS and YFSETQ. The CDR3 runs 15 residues. V shed 4 bases, J shed 5 bases, and the junction held 10 bases outside the gene matches. The CDR3 nucleotides read TGCGCCAGCAGCAGGACGGGACTAGACAGGGAGACCCAGTACTTC. Protein: CASSRTGLDRETQYF.

This rearrangement joins TRBV13 to TRBJ1-2; D unclear. Germline values: CDR1 PRHDT, CDR2 FYEKMQ (reference sequence). The ends were cut back, 0 bases at V and 8 bases at J, with 16 bases in the middle. The CDR3 has 15 amino acids. The CDR3 sequence is CASSLGRRLPEGYTF. The CDR3 DNA reads as TGTGCCAGCAGCTTAGGCCGCAGGCTTCCCGAGGGCTACACCTTC.